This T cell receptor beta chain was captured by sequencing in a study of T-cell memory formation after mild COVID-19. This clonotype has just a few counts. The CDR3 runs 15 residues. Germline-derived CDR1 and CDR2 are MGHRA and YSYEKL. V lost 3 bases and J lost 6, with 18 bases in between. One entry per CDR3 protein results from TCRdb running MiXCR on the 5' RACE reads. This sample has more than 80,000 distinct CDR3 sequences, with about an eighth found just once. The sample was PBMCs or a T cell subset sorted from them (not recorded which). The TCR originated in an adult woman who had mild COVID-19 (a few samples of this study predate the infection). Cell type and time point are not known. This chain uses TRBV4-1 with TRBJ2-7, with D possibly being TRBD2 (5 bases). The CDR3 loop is CASSQGVVGHGEQYF. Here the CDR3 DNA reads TGCGCCAGCAGCCAGGGAGTCGTAGGGCATGGCGAGCAGTACTTC.